The 30 T cell receptor beta chains in this list originate from one sample, sequenced in a study of sequential checkpoint blockade in melanoma. Assay: immunoSEQ multiplex PCR; the TCRdb copy retains only in-frame clones and omits some. Of 40,000 or so clones listed, under 35% are singletons. Treatment defined: randomized to nivolumab then ipilimumab (arm A) or the reverse (arm B). The material was tumor tissue (inferred from file names), obtained from a patient given nivolumab and ipilimumab in sequence. These receptors all stem from a human donor with melanoma.

This clone has only a few counts. This chain joins TRBV11-3 and TRBJ1-1, with 7 nucleotides matching TRBD1. This CDR3 spans 16 amino acids. V trimming: 2 bases; J trimming: 1 base; junction bases outside the gene matches: 7. The germline V gene encodes CDR1 SGHNT and CDR2 YENEEA. The CDR3 sequence: CASSLFGRGKNTEAFF. CDR3 in DNA: TGTGCCAGCAGCTTATTTGGCAGGGGGAAGAACACTGAAGCTTTCTTT.

This clone was observed a handful of times. The J gene is TRBJ2-3, the V gene TRBV11-3, with 7 nucleotides matching TRBD2. Trimming removed 5 bases from V and 0 bases from J; junction bases left unmatched: 5. The CDR3 length is 15 residues. The V gene's germline CDR1 is SGHNT and CDR2 YENEEA. In DNA, the CDR3 is TGTGCCAGCAGCCTTAGCGGGTCTAGCACAGATACGCAGTATTTT. It encodes CASSLSGSSTDTQYF.

The chain has TRBV18 and TRBJ2-4; D perhaps matches TRBD1 (6 bases). Trimming left V 1 base short and J 6 bases short, with 13 bases between. Per the germline V gene, CDR1 is KGHSH and CDR2 is LQKENI. The CDR3 spans 15 residues. CDR3 sequence: CASSPQGVYGNIQYF. In DNA form, the CDR3 reads TGTGCCAGCTCACCACAGGGGGTCTATGGAAACATTCAGTACTTC.

The chain has TRBV19 and TRBJ1-5, with 10 bases aligning to TRBD1. This CDR3 is 15 amino acids long. CDR1 LNHDA and CDR2 SQIVND come from the germline V gene (reference sequence). Losses at the gene ends were 3 bases for V and 5 bases for J; bases not matched to a gene: 4. The CDR3, as DNA: TGTGCCAGTAGTATGGACAGGGGGAGGGATCAGCCCCAGCATTTT. It encodes CASSMDRGRDQPQHF.

The genes are TRBV5-1 and TRBJ2-1, with D perhaps matching TRBD2 (5 bases). CDR1 is SGHRS, CDR2 YFSETQ, per germline. There are 15 residues in the CDR3. V was cut by 4 bases and J by 0 bases, with 11 bases left in between. The CDR3 here is CASSTGESSYNEQFF. As DNA, the CDR3 is TGCGCCAGCAGCACCGGGGAAAGCTCCTACAATGAGCAGTTCTTC.

The V gene is TRBV7-1, the J gene TRBJ2-2, with a tentative D call TRBD2 (5 bases). TRBV7-1 belongs to the ORF category, with a function that is uncertain. The V end lost 8 bases, the J end lost 8 bases, and 15 bases lay between the germline ends. This CDR3 has 13 residues. CDR3 in amino acids: CASSPPLAGELFF. CDR3 nucleotide sequence: TGTGCCAGCTCACCCCCGCTAGCTGGGGAGCTGTTTTTT.

This clone was observed a handful of times. The CDR3 sequence: CAGGGTANTGELFF. CDR3 in DNA: TGTGCCGGCGGGGGGACAGCGAACACCGGGGAGCTGTTTTTT. The genes are TRBV2 and TRBJ2-2; TRBD2 is a possible D gene (8 bases). Trimming pared 11 bases from V and 0 bases from J, leaving 13 bases between. The CDR3 runs to 14 residues. Germline loops: CDR1 SNHLY, CDR2 FYNNEI.

The gene calls are TRBV6-8 and TRBJ1-5; 9 bases map to TRBD1. Looked up from germline, CDR1 is MNHGY and CDR2 is SAAAGT. V dropped 5 bases and J dropped 5; count of bases not matched to a gene: 4. CDR3 length: 14 amino acids. Here the CDR3 DNA reads TGTGCCAGCAGTACTGGACAGGGGCATCAGCCCCAGCATTTT. Translating it yields CASSTGQGHQPQHF.

This clone has a handful of counts. This sequence joins TRBV10-3 and TRBJ1-2, with D possibly being TRBD1 (6 bases). CDR3 length equals 15 residues. The V end lost 0 bases, the J end lost 8 bases, and 16 bases lay between the germline ends. The germline CDR1 and CDR2 sequences are ENHRY and SYGVKD. The CDR3 sequence is CAISESEGDGKGYTF. The CDR3 DNA sequence: TGTGCCATCAGTGAGTCCGAGGGGGACGGGAAGGGCTACACCTTC.

The chain employs TRBV15 and TRBJ1-2; TRBD1 agrees at 7 bases. CDR3 length: 18 residues. The junction had 12 bases not matched to a gene; V was cut back by 0 bases and J by 2 bases. Germline V gene sequence: CDR1 LNHNV, CDR2 YYDKDF (reference sequence). CDR3 in amino acids: CATSRERSQTGTNYGYTF. The DNA for the CDR3 is TGTGCCACCAGCAGAGAGAGGTCACAGACAGGGACCAACTATGGCTACACCTTC.

This clone was seen only a few times. The CDR3 nucleotides are TGTGCCTGGGGACTCGACAGGAGATCCTACGAGCAGTACTTC. Protein sequence: CAWGLDRRSYEQYF. The chain has TRBV30 and TRBJ2-7; D may be TRBD1 (6 bases). V was shortened by 5 bases and J by 1 base, with 15 bases between the two germline ends. The germline gives CDR1 GTSNPN, CDR2 SVGIG (reference sequence). The length of the CDR3 is 14 residues.

The chain couples TRBV19 to TRBJ1-2; D perhaps matches TRBD1 (5 bases). CDR1 LNHDA and CDR2 SQIVND come from the germline V gene (reference sequence). The CDR3 contains 18 residues. The germline V and J ends were trimmed by 5 bases and 3 bases, with 25 bases remaining between them. The CDR3 reads CASSSRGLDKSFYYGYTF. The CDR3, as DNA: TGTGCCAGTAGTTCACGGGGACTCGATAAATCGTTCTACTATGGCTACACCTTC.

The chain uses TRBV15 and TRBJ2-4, with 9 nucleotides matching TRBD1. The germline gives CDR1 LNHNV, CDR2 YYDKDF (reference sequence). CDR3 length: 17 amino acids. The trim removed 4 bases at V and 6 bases at J, leaving 13 bases unmatched. CDR3 DNA sequence: TGTGCCACCAGCACCGGGACAGGGAGCCTTCTGGGAAACATTCAGTACTTC. Its protein product is CATSTGTGSLLGNIQYF. Complete variable domain (other parts from reference TRBV15 and TRBJ2-4): DAMVIQNPRYQVTQFGKPVTLSCSQTLNHNVMYWYQQKSSQAPKLLFHYYDKDFNNEADTPDNFQSRRPNTSFCFLDIRSPGLGDTAMYLCATSTGTGSLLGNIQYFGAGTRLSVL.

This clone was seen a handful of times. The chain has TRBV6-1 and TRBJ2-7; maybe TRBD1 (5 bases). Germline V gives CDR1 MNHNS, CDR2 SASEGT. The V end was cut by 0 bases, the J end by 7 bases, with 16 bases between. CDR3 length: 15 residues. The CDR3 loop is CASSEAGSFREEQYF. DNA of the CDR3: TGTGCCAGCAGTGAAGCCGGATCCTTCAGGGAAGAGCAGTACTTC.

This clone was seen a handful of times. The chain employs TRBV30 and TRBJ1-6; weak D call: TRBD1 (5 bases). Germline-derived CDR1 and CDR2 are GTSNPN and SVGIG (reference sequence). The V end was cut by 3 bases, the J end by 12 bases, with 18 bases between. The CDR3 spans 14 residues. CDR3 sequence (DNA): TGTGCCTGGAGCGGCGGGACCCGCGGTTTACCCCTCCACTTT. Protein sequence: CAWSGGTRGLPLHF.

The CDR3 loop is CAWRKPGQDEKLFF. CDR3 nucleotide sequence: TGTGCCTGGCGAAAACCGGGACAGGATGAAAAACTGTTTTTT. V gene TRBV30 combines with J gene TRBJ1-4; 8 bases match TRBD1. The CDR3 totals 14 residues. Unmatched junction bases numbered 8, after V lost 5 bases and J lost 6 bases. Looked up from germline, CDR1 is GTSNPN and CDR2 is SVGIG (reference sequence).

The CDR3 loop reads CASSLPRAVTGELFF. CDR3 bases: TGTGCCAGCTCACTCCCCCGGGCCGTAACCGGGGAGCTGTTTTTT. The chain combines TRBV18 with TRBJ2-2, with D uncertain. Germline V gene data show CDR1 as KGHSH and CDR2 as LQKENI. V was trimmed by 4 bases and J by 5 bases, leaving 14 bases between them. The CDR3 runs to 15 residues. The full variable domain, its missing parts supplied by reference TRBV18 and TRBJ2-2, is NAGVMQNPRHLVRRRGQEARLRCSPMKGHSHVYWYRQLPEEGLKFMVYLQKENIIDESGMPKERFSAEFPKEGPSILRIQQVVRGDSAAYFCASSLPRAVTGELFFGEGSRLTVL.

The chain combines TRBV5-1 with TRBJ1-2; D perhaps matches TRBD1 (5 bases). V lost 7 bases and J 7 bases, leaving 26 bases between the germline ends. Germline V gives CDR1 SGHRS, CDR2 YFSETQ. The CDR3 totals 16 residues. This CDR3 is CASSERDVNLATGYTF. CDR3 nucleotides: TGCGCCAGCTCCGAGAGGGACGTAAATCTAGCAACTGGCTACACCTTC.

The chain carries TRBV28 and TRBJ1-2; D unclear. Germline V CDR1 and CDR2: MDHEN, SYDVKM. V was pared by 6 bases and J by 7 bases, with 18 bases between. The CDR3 sequence is 14 residues long. Here the CDR3 reads CASSSLPQATGYTF. CDR3 bases: TGTGCCAGCAGCTCCCTCCCGCAGGCGACTGGCTACACCTTC.

The chain carries TRBV11-3 and TRBJ2-3; D remains unclear. CDR1 SGHNT and CDR2 YENEEA come from the germline V gene. V was pared by 2 bases and J by 1 base, with 7 bases between. CDR3 size: 14 residues. CDR3 DNA sequence: TGTGCCAGCAGCTTAAAGTGGGGCACAGATACGCAGTATTTT. This encodes CASSLKWGTDTQYF.

The table lists this clone with a few counts. This chain uses TRBV6-8 with TRBJ2-1; possibly TRBD2 for D (7 bases). This CDR3 spans 16 amino acids. Germline lookup yields CDR1 MNHGY and CDR2 SAAAGT. V dropped 6 bases and J dropped 7 bases, with 22 bases sitting between them. This chain's CDR3 is CASSPGRGEVSNEQFF. The CDR3 DNA sequence: TGTGCCAGCAGCCCAGGGAGGGGGGAAGTTTCAAATGAGCAGTTCTTC.

This clone qualifies as medium-sized. This chain uses TRBV6-8 with TRBJ1-2; 11 bases fit TRBD1. Losses at the gene ends were 4 bases for V and 2 bases for J; bases not matched to a gene: 9. Germline values: CDR1 MNHGY, CDR2 SAAAGT. This CDR3 has 17 residues. CDR3 DNA: TGTGCCAGCAGTTCTACCGGGACAGGGGGGGGAAACTATGGCTACACCTTC. It encodes CASSSTGTGGGNYGYTF.

This clone was detected only a few times. The genes are TRBV30 and TRBJ1-4, with D hard to call. The CDR3 has 16 amino acids. The germline CDR1 and CDR2 sequences are GTSNPN and SVGIG (reference sequence). V lost 0 bases, J lost 7 bases, and 18 bases lay in between. CDR3 in DNA: TGTGCCTGGAGTGTCGGTCCGGGAGTCCGTAGTGAAAAACTGTTTTTT. Its translation is CAWSVGPGVRSEKLFF.

The chain couples TRBV5-1 to TRBJ1-1; D ambiguous. Trimming left V 0 bases short and J 4 bases short, with 19 bases between. Germline values: CDR1 SGHRS, CDR2 YFSETQ. This CDR3 region has 17 residues. In DNA form, the CDR3 reads TGCGCCAGCAGCTTGGCCCTGGGAAAGGGATCGGGCACTGAAGCTTTCTTT. It encodes CASSLALGKGSGTEAFF.

This chain joins TRBV2 and TRBJ2-7, with D possibly being TRBD1 (6 bases). CDR3 length: 12 residues. CDR1 and CDR2 (germline): SNHLY, FYNNEI. V lost 7 bases and J lost 6, with 13 bases in between. CDR3 sequence: CASKETGPEQYF. The CDR3 DNA is TGTGCCAGCAAAGAGACAGGACCCGAGCAGTACTTC.

CDR3 in DNA: TGTGCCTACCAGGTGGGCACTCGGAACACTGAAGCTTTCTTT. Translated: CAYQVGTRNTEAFF. J is TRBJ1-1 and V is TRBV30; D remains ambiguous. Germline CDR1 GTSNPN, CDR2 SVGIG (reference sequence). V was pared by 7 bases and J by 1 base, with 16 bases between. The CDR3 length is 14 residues.

The chain is built from TRBV5-1 and TRBJ2-2, with 7 bases that match TRBD1. V dropped 2 bases and J dropped 3; count of bases not matched to a gene: 7. The CDR3 is made up of 16 amino acids. The germline gives CDR1 SGHRS, CDR2 YFSETQ. CDR3 in DNA: TGCGCCAGCAGCTTATCTACAGGGGTTTACACCGGGGAGCTGTTTTTT. It yields the protein CASSLSTGVYTGELFF.

This clone was detected once. The chain combines TRBV12-5 with TRBJ2-1, with D perhaps matching TRBD2 (7 bases). Germline CDR1 is LGHNT and CDR2 is FRNRAP. Trimming cost V 6 bases and J 7 bases, with 16 bases left between them. The CDR3 has 14 residues. The CDR3 nucleotides read TGTGCTAGTGGCCAGGGGAGGGCCGATAATGAGCAGTTCTTC. Translated: CASGQGRADNEQFF.

V is TRBV5-1 and J is TRBJ2-1; D remains ambiguous. Per the germline V gene, CDR1 is SGHRS and CDR2 is YFSETQ. CDR3 length: 14 amino acids. The V gene lost 1 base and the J gene lost 2 bases, with 7 bases spanning the gap. CDR3 loop: CASSLRIPYNEQFF. The DNA for the CDR3 is TGCGCCAGCAGCTTGAGGATCCCCTACAATGAGCAGTTCTTC.

This clone was found a few times. J is TRBJ1-1 and V is TRBV2; D perhaps matches TRBD1 (5 bases). The length of the CDR3 is 12 residues. The germline V and J ends were trimmed by 7 bases and 9 bases, with 15 bases remaining between them. Germline loops: CDR1 SNHLY, CDR2 FYNNEI. The CDR3 here is CASTQDGAKAFF. The CDR3, as DNA: TGTGCCAGCACCCAAGACGGGGCCAAAGCTTTCTTT.